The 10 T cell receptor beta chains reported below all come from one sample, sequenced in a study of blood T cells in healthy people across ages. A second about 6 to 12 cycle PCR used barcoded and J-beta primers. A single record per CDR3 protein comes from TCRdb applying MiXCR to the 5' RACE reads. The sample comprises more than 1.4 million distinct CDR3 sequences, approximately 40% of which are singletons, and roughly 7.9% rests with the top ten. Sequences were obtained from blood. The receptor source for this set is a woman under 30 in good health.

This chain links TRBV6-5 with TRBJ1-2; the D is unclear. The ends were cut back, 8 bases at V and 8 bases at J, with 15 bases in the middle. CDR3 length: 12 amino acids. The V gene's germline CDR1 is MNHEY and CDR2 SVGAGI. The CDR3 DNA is TGTGCCAGCTTGGGCAGGACTAAGGGCTACACCTTC. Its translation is CASLGRTKGYTF.

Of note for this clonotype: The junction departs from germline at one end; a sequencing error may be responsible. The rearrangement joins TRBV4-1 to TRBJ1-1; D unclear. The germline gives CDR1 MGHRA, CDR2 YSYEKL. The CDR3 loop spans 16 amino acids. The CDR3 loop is CASNQRSQVLNTEAFF. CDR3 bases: TGCGCCAGCAACCAAAGGTCCCAGGTGTTGAACACTGAAGCTTTCTTT.

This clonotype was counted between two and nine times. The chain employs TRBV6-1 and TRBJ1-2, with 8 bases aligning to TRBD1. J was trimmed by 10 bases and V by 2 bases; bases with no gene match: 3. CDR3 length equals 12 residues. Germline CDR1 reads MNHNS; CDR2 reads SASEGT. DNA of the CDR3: TGTGCCAGCAGTGAACTACAGGGGGACTACACCTTC. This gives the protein CASSELQGDYTF.

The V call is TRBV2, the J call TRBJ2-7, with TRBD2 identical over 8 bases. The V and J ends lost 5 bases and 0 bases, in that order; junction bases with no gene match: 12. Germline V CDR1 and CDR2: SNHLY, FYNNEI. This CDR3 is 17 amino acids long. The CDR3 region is CASSPTLAGSPSYEQYF. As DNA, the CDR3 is TGTGCCAGCAGTCCAACATTAGCGGGATCGCCCTCCTACGAGCAGTACTTC.

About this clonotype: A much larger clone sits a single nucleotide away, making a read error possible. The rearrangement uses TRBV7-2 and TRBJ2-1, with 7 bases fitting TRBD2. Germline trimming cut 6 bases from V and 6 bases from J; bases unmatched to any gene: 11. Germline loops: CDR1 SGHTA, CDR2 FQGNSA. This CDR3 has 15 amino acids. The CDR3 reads CASSIASGPTNEQFF. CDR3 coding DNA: TGTGCCAGCAGTATTGCTAGCGGCCCCACCAATGAGCAGTTCTTC. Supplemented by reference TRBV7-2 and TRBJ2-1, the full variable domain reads GAGVSQSPSNKVTEKGKDVELRCDPISGHTALYWYRQSLGQGLEFLIYFQGNSAPDKSGLPSDRFSAERTGGSVSTLTIQRTQQEDSAVYLCASSIASGPTNEQFFGPGTRLTVL.

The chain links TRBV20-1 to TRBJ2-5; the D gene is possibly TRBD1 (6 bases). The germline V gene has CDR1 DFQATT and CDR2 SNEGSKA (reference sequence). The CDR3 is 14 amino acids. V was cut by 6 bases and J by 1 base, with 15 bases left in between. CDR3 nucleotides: TGCAGTGCCAACCGGGACACCACCCAAGAGACCCAGTACTTC. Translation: CSANRDTTQETQYF.

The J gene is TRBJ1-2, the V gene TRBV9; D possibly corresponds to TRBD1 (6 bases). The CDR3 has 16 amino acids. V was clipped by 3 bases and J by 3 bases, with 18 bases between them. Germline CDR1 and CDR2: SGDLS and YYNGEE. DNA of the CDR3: TGTGCCAGCAGCGGCCACCGACAGGAAGGGGACTATGGCTACACCTTC. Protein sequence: CASSGHRQEGDYGYTF.

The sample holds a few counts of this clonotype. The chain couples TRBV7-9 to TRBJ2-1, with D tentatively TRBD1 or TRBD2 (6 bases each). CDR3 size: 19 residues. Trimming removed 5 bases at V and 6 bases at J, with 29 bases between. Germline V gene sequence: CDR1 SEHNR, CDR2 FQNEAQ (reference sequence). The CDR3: CASSPDPGATRGRSNEQFF. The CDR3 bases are TGTGCCAGCAGCCCGGATCCGGGGGCAACACGAGGAAGGAGCAATGAGCAGTTCTTC. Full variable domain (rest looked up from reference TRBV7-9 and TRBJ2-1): DTGVSQNPRHKITKRGQNVTFRCDPISEHNRLYWYRQTLGQGPEFLTYFQNEAQLEKSRLLSDRFSAERPKGSFSTLEIQRTEQGDSAMYLCASSPDPGATRGRSNEQFFGPGTRLTVL.

CDR3 region: CASRDNLNTGELFF. The CDR3 DNA sequence: TGCGCCAGCAGGGATAACTTAAACACCGGGGAGCTGTTTTTT. The V gene is TRBV10-1, the J gene TRBJ2-2; no definite D call. The germline V gene has CDR1 WNHNN and CDR2 SYGVQD (reference sequence). There are 14 residues in the CDR3. The germline V and J ends were trimmed by 6 bases and 2 bases, with 10 bases remaining between them.

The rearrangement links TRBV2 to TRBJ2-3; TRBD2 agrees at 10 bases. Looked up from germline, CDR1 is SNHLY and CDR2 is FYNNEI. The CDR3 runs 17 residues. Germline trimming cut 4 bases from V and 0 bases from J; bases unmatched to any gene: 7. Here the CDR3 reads CASSASGRAYSTDTQYF. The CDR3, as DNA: TGTGCCAGCAGTGCCAGCGGGAGGGCCTACAGCACAGATACGCAGTATTTT.